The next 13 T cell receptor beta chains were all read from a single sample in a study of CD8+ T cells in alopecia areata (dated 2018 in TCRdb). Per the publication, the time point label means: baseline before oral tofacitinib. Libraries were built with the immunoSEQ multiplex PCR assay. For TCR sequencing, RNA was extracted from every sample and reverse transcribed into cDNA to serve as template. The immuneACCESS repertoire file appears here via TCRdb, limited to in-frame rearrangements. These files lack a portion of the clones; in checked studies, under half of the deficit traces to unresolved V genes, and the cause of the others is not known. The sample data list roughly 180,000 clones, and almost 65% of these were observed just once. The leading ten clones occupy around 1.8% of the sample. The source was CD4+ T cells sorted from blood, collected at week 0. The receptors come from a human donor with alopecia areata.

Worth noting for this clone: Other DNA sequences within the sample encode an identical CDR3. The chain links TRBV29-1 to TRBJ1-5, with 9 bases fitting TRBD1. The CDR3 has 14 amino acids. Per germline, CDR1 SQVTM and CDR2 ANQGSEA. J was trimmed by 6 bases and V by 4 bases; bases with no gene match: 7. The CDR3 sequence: CSVGETGGRQPQHF. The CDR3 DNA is TGCAGCGTTGGGGAGACAGGGGGTCGTCAGCCCCAGCATTTT. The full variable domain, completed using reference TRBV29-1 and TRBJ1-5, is SAVISQKPSRDICQRGTSLTIQCQVDSQVTMMFWYRQQPGQSLTLIATANQGSEATYESGFVIDKFPISRPNLTFSTLTVSNMSPEDSSIYLCSVGETGGRQPQHFGDGTRLSIL.

CDR3 sequence (DNA): TGCGCCAGCAGCCAACTGGGACTAGCGGGACGGGGGGAGCTGTTTTTT. It codes for CASSQLGLAGRGELFF. V gene TRBV4-1 combines with J gene TRBJ2-2; the match to TRBD2 covers 13 bases. The CDR3 sequence is 16 residues long. Germline assignment: CDR1 MGHRA and CDR2 YSYEKL. V shed 2 bases, J shed 8 bases, and the junction held 5 bases outside the gene matches.

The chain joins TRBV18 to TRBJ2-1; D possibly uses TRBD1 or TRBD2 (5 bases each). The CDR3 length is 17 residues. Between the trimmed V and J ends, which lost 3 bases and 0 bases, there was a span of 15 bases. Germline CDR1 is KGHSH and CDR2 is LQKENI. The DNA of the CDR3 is TGTGCCAGCTCACCCGCTTTTGGGGGAAGCTCCTACAATGAGCAGTTCTTC. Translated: CASSPAFGGSSYNEQFF.

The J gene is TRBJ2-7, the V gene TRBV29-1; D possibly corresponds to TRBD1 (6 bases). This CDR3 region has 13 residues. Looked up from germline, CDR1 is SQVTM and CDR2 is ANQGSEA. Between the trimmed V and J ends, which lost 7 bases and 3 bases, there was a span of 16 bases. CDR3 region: CSARTVQSYEQYF. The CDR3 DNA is TGCAGCGCCCGGACAGTTCAAAGCTACGAGCAGTACTTC.

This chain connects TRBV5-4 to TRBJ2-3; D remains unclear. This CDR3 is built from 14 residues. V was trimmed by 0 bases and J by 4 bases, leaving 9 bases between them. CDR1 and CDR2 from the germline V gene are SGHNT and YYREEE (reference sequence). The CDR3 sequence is CASSLGTGSDTQYF. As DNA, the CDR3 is TGTGCCAGCAGCTTGGGAACGGGTTCAGATACGCAGTATTTT.

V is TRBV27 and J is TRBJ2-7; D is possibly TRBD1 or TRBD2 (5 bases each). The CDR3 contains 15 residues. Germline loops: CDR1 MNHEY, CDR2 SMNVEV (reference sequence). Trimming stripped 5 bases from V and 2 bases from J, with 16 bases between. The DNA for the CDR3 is TGTGCCAGCAGTCATAGTGGGGGATGGCCCTACGAGCAGTACTTC. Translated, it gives CASSHSGGWPYEQYF.

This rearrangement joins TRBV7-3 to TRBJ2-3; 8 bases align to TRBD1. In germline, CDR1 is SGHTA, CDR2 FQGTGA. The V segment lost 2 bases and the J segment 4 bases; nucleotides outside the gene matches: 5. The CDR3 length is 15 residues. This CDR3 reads CASSLARTGSDTQYF. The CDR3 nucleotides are TGTGCCAGCAGCTTAGCCAGGACAGGGTCAGATACGCAGTATTTT.

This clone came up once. For the CDR3, the DNA is TGCAGCGTTGAGGGGGCAGATACGCAGTATTTT. Protein: CSVEGADTQYF. The chain joins TRBV29-1 to TRBJ2-3; D may correspond to TRBD1 or TRBD2 (5 bases each). Trimming removed 3 bases at V and 4 bases at J, with 5 bases between. CDR3 length: 11 residues. In germline, CDR1 is SQVTM, CDR2 ANQGSEA.

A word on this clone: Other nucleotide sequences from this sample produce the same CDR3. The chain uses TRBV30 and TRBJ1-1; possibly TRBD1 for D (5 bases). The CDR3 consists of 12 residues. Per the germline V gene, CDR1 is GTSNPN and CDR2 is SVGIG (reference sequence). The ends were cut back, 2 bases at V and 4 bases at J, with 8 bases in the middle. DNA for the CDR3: TGTGCCTGGAGTCCGGGGGGCACTGAAGCTTTCTTT. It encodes CAWSPGGTEAFF.

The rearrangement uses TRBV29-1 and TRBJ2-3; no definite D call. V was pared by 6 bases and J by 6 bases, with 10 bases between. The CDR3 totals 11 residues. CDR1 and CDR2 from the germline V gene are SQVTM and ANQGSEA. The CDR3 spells CSVGLWDTQYF. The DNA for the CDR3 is TGCAGCGTGGGCCTCTGGGATACGCAGTATTTT.

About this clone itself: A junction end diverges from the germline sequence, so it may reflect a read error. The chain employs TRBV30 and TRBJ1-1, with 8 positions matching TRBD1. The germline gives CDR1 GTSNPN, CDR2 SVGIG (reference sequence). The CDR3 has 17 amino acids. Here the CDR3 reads CAWSVLSDRTGNTEAFF. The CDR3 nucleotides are TGTGCCTGGAGTGTCCTTTCAGACCGGACAGGGAACACTGAAGCCTTCTTT.

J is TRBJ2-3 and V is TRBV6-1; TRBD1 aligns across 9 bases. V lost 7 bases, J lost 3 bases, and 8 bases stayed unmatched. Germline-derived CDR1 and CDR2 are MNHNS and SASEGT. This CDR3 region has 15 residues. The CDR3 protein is CASMAGTGRTDTQYF. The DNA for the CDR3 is TGTGCCAGCATGGCCGGGACAGGGCGAACAGATACGCAGTATTTT.

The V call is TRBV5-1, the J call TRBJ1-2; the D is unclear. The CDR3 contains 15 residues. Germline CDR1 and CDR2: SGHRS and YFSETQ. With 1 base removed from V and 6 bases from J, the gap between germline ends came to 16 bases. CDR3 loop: CASSLIGSPVDGYTF. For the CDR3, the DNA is TGCGCCAGCAGCTTGATTGGCAGCCCCGTGGATGGCTACACCTTC.